The 3 T cell receptor beta chains listed next were all sequenced from one sample in a study of blood T cells in healthy people across ages. Using a J-beta primer mix together with a sample-barcoded 5' primer, a second PCR was run for roughly 6 to 12 cycles. Via MiXCR, TCRdb re-called the 5' RACE reads, giving one row per CDR3 protein. The sample holds about 1,800,000 distinct CDR3 sequences; roughly 27% are singletons and the top ten take 6.5% to 8.5%. The sample consisted of blood. The receptors here all came from a woman between 25 and 40 years old in good health.

V and J are TRBV5-8 and TRBJ2-3; 13 nucleotides match TRBD2. CDR3 length: 19 amino acids. V dropped 7 bases and J dropped 0; count of bases not matched to a gene: 14. Germline V gene data show CDR1 as SGHTS and CDR2 as YDEGEE. The CDR3 loop reads CASLEEHGTSGNSTDTQYF. The CDR3 DNA sequence: TGTGCCAGCTTAGAGGAACACGGGACTAGCGGGAACAGCACAGATACGCAGTATTTT.

In its sample, this clonotype was seen a few times. The chain carries TRBV15 and TRBJ2-3; 9 nucleotides match TRBD2. Unmatched junction bases numbered 10, after V lost 5 bases and J lost 1 base. CDR1 LNHNV and CDR2 YYDKDF come from the germline V gene (reference sequence). The CDR3 loop spans 17 amino acids. CDR3 DNA sequence: TGTGCCACCAGCCCCCGTTCGACTAGCGGAGGCACAGATACGCAGTATTTT. Amino acid sequence: CATSPRSTSGGTDTQYF.

The chain carries TRBV7-2 and TRBJ1-2, with D perhaps matching TRBD1 (5 bases). Germline CDR1 reads SGHTA; CDR2 reads FQGNSA. The CDR3 covers 14 residues. Trimming removed 6 bases at V and 3 bases at J, with 14 bases between. The CDR3 reads CASRRPGTYYGYTF. CDR3 bases: TGTGCCAGCAGACGTCCCGGGACTTACTATGGCTACACCTTC.